This T cell receptor (beta chain) is drawn from a study of cytomegalovirus exposure and HLA in healthy donors. Use of 60 Vbeta and 13 Jbeta primers characterized the PCR. Method: immunoSEQ multiplex PCR; TCRdb's copy keeps in-frame clones and lacks some. The data hold approximately 130,000 clones, with approximately 80% observed a single time. This CDR3 has 12 residues. CDR1 SQVTM and CDR2 ANQGSEA come from the germline V gene. V lost 4 bases, J lost 10 bases, and 14 bases lay in between. The clonotype comes from a girl aged 2 to 10 in good health and CMV-seronegative. This chain uses TRBV29-1 with TRBJ2-1, with D uncertain. The material sequenced was PBMCs. This CDR3 is CSVVARIGEQFF. In DNA, the CDR3 is TGCAGCGTTGTAGCTAGAATCGGGGAGCAGTTCTTC.